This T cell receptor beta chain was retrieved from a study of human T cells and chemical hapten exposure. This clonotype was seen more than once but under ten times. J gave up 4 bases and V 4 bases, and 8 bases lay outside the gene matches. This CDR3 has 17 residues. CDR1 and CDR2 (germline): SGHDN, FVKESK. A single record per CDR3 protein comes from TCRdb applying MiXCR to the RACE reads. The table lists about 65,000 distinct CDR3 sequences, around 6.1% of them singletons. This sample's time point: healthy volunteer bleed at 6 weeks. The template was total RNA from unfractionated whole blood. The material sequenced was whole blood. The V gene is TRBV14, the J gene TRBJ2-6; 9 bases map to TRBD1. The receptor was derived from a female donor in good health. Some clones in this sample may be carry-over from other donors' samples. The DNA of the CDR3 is TGTGCCAGCAGCCCCTGGACAGGGGAGCGCGGGGCCAACGTCCTGACTTTC. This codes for CASSPWTGERGANVLTF.